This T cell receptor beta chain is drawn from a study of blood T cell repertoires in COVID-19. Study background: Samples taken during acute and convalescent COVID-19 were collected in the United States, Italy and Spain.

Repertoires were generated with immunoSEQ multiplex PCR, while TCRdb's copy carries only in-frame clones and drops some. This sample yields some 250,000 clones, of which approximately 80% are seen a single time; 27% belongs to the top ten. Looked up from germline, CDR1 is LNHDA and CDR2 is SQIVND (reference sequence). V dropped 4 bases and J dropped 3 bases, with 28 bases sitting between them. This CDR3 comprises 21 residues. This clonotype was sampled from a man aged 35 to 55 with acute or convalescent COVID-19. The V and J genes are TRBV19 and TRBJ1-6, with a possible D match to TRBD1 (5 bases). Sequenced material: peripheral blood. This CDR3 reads CASSSNWDSFDSTNYNSPLHF. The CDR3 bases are TGTGCCAGTAGTAGCAATTGGGACTCCTTCGACTCAACAAACTATAATTCACCCCTCCACTTT.